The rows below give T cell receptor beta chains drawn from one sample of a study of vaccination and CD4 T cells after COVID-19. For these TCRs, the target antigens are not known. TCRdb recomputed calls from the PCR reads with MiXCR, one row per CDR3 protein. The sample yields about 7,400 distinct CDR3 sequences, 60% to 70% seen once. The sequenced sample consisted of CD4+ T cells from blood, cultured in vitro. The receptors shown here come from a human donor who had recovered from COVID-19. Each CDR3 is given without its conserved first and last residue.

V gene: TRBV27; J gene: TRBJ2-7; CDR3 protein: ASSWGRAYEQY
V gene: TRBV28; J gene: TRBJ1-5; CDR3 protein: ASSLGRTGSFSNQPQH
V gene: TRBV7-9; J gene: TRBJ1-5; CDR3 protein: ASSFGGNQPQH
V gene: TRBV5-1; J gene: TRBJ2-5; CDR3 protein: ASSADRAASAQY
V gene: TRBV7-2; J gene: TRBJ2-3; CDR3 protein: ASSFGGGSPQY
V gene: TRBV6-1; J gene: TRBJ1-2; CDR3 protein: PSSRYLDGAYGYA
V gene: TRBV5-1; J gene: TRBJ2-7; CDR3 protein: ASSPRGGEYEQY
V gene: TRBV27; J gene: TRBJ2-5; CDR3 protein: ASSLGVGETQY
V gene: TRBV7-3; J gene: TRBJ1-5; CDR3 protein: ASSFPLEHLNQPQH
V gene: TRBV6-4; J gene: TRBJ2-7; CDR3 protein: ASRIRDRCFTSYEQY
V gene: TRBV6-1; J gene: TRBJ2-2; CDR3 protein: ASSGRHTGELF
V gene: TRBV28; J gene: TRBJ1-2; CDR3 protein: ASSFGRVYGYT
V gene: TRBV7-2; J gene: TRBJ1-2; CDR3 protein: ASSTGSGGGYT
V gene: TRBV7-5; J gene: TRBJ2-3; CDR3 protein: ISVPGSGD
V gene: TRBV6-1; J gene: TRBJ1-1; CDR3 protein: ASSQQTARDEAF
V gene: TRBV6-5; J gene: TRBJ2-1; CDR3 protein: ASSYGGVRKNEQF
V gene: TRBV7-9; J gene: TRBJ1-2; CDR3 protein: ASSLGGRNT
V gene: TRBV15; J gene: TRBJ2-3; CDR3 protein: ATSRVGNTDTQY
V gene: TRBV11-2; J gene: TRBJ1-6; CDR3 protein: ASSFLGREWGTYNSPLH
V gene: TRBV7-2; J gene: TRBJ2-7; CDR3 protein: ASSSQGAYEQY
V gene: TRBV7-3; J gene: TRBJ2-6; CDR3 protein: ASSPSRDRGRGANVLT
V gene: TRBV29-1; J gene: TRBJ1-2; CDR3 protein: SVANGVDYGYT
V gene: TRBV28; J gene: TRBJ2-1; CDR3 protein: ASSSPPGTVSNEQF
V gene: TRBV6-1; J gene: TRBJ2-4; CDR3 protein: ASSAGTGTLGAKNIQY
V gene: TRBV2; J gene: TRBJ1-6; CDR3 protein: ASREDNSPLH
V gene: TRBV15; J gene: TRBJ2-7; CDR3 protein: ATSRGGAGSYEQY
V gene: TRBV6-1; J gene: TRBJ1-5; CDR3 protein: ASRDRSNQPQH
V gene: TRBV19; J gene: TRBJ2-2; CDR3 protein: ASRGWGNTGELF
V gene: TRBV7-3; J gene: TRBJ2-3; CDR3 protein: ASSLSIVADTQY
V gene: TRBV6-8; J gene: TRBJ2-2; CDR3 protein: ASRTEVPGPGGDGELF
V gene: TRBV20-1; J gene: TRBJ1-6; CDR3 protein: SARGSGTGSGNSPLH
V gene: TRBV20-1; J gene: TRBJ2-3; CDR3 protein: SARGTSGYTNTQY
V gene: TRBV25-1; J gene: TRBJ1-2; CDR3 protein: ASRAQGDYGYT
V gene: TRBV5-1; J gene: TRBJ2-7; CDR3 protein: ASSLGRGGVYEQY
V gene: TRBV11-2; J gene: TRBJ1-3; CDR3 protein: ASSFRSSGNTIY
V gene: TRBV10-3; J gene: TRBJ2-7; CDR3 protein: AIRDSQGTYEQY
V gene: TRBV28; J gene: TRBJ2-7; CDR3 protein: ASSLRRGGSGVSPSEQY
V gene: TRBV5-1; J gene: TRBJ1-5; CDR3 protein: ASSLGTGGVQPQH
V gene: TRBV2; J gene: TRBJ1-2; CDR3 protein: ASSEGGGYT
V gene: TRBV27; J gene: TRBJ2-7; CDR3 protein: ASSREDRFDLRGGY
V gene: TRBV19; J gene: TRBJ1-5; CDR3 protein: ASREPGHLLQPQH
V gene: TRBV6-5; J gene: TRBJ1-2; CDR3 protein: ASSYGPGTGKAYGYT
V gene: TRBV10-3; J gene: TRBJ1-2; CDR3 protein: AISDPDGANYGYT
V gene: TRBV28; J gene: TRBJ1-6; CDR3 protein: ASSLGTQSSYNSPLH
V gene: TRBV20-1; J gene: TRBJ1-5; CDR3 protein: SARGQGSAGQPQH
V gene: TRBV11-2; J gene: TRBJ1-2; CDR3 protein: ASSLYPGNYGYT
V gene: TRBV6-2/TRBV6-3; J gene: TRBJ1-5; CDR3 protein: ASSYRDSLNQPQH
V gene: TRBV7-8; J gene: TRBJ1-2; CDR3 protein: ASRAQGAYGYT
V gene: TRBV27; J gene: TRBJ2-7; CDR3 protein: ASSLRGPYEQY
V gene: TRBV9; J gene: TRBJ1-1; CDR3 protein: ASSVEARHNTEAF
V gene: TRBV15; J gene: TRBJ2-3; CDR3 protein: ATSREPPVTNSNTDTQY
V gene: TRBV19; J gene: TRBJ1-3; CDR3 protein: GSGTSGNTIY
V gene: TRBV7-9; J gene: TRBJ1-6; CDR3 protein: ASSLKENSPLH
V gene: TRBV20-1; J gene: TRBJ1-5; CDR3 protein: SAPGTGIVPPQH
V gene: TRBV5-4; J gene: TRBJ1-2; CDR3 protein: ASSPTGPANYGYT